These 25 T cell receptor beta chains share one sample of origin, sequenced in a study of cytotoxic CD8 clonotypes in ibrutinib-treated CLL. Some clones are missing from TCRdb's copy, which holds only in-frame ones; the method was immunoSEQ multiplex PCR. The sample has approximately 45,000 clones; nearly 70% are singletons. The specimen comprised PBMCs, sampled after 12 months of ibrutinib treatment. All receptors derive from a human donor with chronic lymphocytic leukemia.

This chain connects TRBV5-4 to TRBJ1-1; D perhaps matches TRBD1 (6 bases). The germline gives CDR1 SGHNT, CDR2 YYREEE (reference sequence). V lost 4 bases and J 1 base, leaving 17 bases between the germline ends. The CDR3 covers 16 residues. As DNA, the CDR3 is TGTGCCAGCAGCCCCCGCGGGGGGCAAGGGAACACTGAAGCTTTCTTT. Amino acid sequence: CASSPRGGQGNTEAFF.

V and J are TRBV19 and TRBJ2-1, with D possibly TRBD2 on 6 matching bases. V dropped 3 bases and J dropped 0 bases, with 12 bases sitting between them. The germline V gene has CDR1 LNHDA and CDR2 SQIVND (reference sequence). The CDR3 totals 16 residues. The CDR3 nucleotides read TGTGCCAGTAGTATTGGGGGGTCCAGCTCCTACAATGAGCAGTTCTTC. Its protein product is CASSIGGSSSYNEQFF.

The chain combines TRBV7-8 with TRBJ2-2; 9 bases are a match to TRBD1. CDR3 size: 15 residues. Germline assignment: CDR1 SGHVS and CDR2 FQNEAQ. V dropped 6 bases and J dropped 4; count of bases not matched to a gene: 6. The CDR3 DNA reads as TGTGCCAGCAGGCGGACAGGGGCCAGCACCGGGGAGCTGTTTTTT. It encodes CASRRTGASTGELFF.

As concerns this clone: A read error may account for a junction end that differs from germline. In the same sample, other DNA sequences code for this CDR3. This chain connects TRBV6-6 to TRBJ2-3; 9 positions match TRBD2. This CDR3 contains 16 residues. Germline V gene data show CDR1 as MNHNY and CDR2 as SVGAGI (reference sequence). As DNA, the CDR3 is TGTGCCAGTAGTTACGGCGGGAGGGCCTCAGGAGATACGCAGTATTTT. As protein: CASSYGGRASGDTQYF.

This clone has more than one count but fewer than ten. V and J are TRBV27 and TRBJ2-1, with D perhaps TRBD1 (6 bases). The V end was cut by 5 bases, the J end by 3 bases, with 8 bases between. Germline CDR1 reads MNHEY; CDR2 reads SMNVEV (reference sequence). The CDR3 is 13 residues long. CDR3 protein: CASSLDSYNEQFF. The CDR3 DNA reads TGTGCCAGCAGTCTGGACAGCTACAATGAGCAGTTCTTC.

This chain links TRBV12-5 with TRBJ2-3; 8 positions agree with TRBD1. V trimming: 1 base; J trimming: 4 bases; junction bases outside the gene matches: 4. Germline V gene data show CDR1 as LGHNT and CDR2 as FRNRAP. This CDR3 spans 15 amino acids. The DNA for the CDR3 is TGTGCTAGTGGTTTGGGGCAGGGGGCGGCAGATACGCAGTATTTT. It encodes CASGLGQGAADTQYF.

The CDR3, as DNA: TGCGCCAGCAGTACGGGACAGGGGGAGACCCAGTACTTC. As protein: CASSTGQGETQYF. V and J are TRBV10-1 and TRBJ2-5; 10 bases match TRBD1. The CDR3 covers 13 residues. The ends lost 5 bases at V and 5 bases at J; junction bases unmatched: 2. The V gene's germline CDR1 is WNHNN and CDR2 SYGVQD (reference sequence).

In this sample, this clone turned up a few times. J is TRBJ2-5 and V is TRBV19; 8 bases map to TRBD2. V lost 0 bases, J lost 7 bases, and 7 bases stayed unmatched. CDR3 length: 15 residues. The germline V gene encodes CDR1 LNHDA and CDR2 SQIVND (reference sequence). The CDR3: CASSIDAGGGGTQYF. In nucleotides, the CDR3 is TGTGCCAGTAGTATAGATGCGGGAGGTGGAGGGACCCAGTACTTC.

CDR3 protein: CASSEQGIYGYTF. CDR3 bases: TGTGCCAGCAGTGAACAGGGGATCTACGGCTACACCTTC. This rearrangement joins TRBV6-1 to TRBJ1-2; weak D call: TRBD1 (6 bases). Trimming stripped 2 bases from V and 8 bases from J, with 12 bases between. Germline CDR1 MNHNS, CDR2 SASEGT. The CDR3 is 13 residues long.

The chain couples TRBV29-1 to TRBJ2-5; D not resolved. This CDR3 region has 13 residues. Per the germline V gene, CDR1 is SQVTM and CDR2 is ANQGSEA. Trimming left V 6 bases short and J 1 base short, with 12 bases between. In DNA form, the CDR3 reads TGCAGCGTCGCAACAGATTCCCAAGAGACCCAGTACTTC. This encodes CSVATDSQETQYF.

The rearrangement links TRBV7-8 to TRBJ2-3; 8 bases are shared with TRBD2. Germline V gives CDR1 SGHVS, CDR2 FQNEAQ. V lost 8 bases, J lost 5 bases, and 6 bases stayed unmatched. CDR3 length: 13 residues. The CDR3 sequence: CASLGRAQDTQYF. The CDR3 DNA follows: TGTGCCAGCCTCGGGAGGGCCCAAGATACGCAGTATTTT.

The chain couples TRBV19 to TRBJ2-5; weak D call: TRBD2 (6 bases). Trimming left V 5 bases short and J 3 bases short, with 16 bases between. The CDR3 consists of 15 residues. From germline, CDR1 is LNHDA and CDR2 SQIVND (reference sequence). CDR3: CASSLRLVPEETQYF. The CDR3 bases are TGTGCCAGTAGTCTCCGACTAGTCCCCGAAGAGACCCAGTACTTC.

V usage is TRBV6-1 and J usage is TRBJ2-5; weak D call: TRBD2 (7 bases). Trimming took 7 bases from V and 4 from J, leaving 19 bases between them. CDR1 is MNHNS and CDR2 is SASEGT in the germline V gene. CDR3 length: 15 amino acids. The CDR3: CASTAGASPSETQYF. The CDR3 DNA sequence: TGTGCCAGCACCGCGGGGGCTAGCCCATCAGAGACCCAGTACTTC.

The genes are TRBV5-8 and TRBJ1-3; D call uncertain. With 2 bases removed from V and 0 bases from J, the gap between germline ends came to 9 bases. The CDR3 is 15 residues long. Germline values: CDR1 SGHTS, CDR2 YDEGEE. The CDR3 here is CASSFGGSSGNTIYF. In DNA form, the CDR3 reads TGTGCCAGCAGCTTTGGCGGGTCCTCTGGAAACACCATATATTTT.

This clone was recorded a few times. The gene calls are TRBV19 and TRBJ1-5; D not resolved. Trimming removed 5 bases at V and 6 bases at J, with 8 bases between. The CDR3 runs to 12 residues. Germline-derived CDR1 and CDR2 are LNHDA and SQIVND (reference sequence). CDR3 bases: TGTGCCAGTAGTGCGAACCCTCAGCCCCAGCATTTT. Protein product: CASSANPQPQHF.

This clone showed up just a few times. This chain connects TRBV11-2 to TRBJ2-7; 8 nucleotides match TRBD2. The length of the CDR3 is 14 residues. Germline-derived CDR1 and CDR2 are SGHAT and FQNNGV. The V segment lost 1 base and the J segment 4 bases; nucleotides outside the gene matches: 3. CDR3 residues: CASSLAGGWYEQYF. CDR3 DNA sequence: TGTGCCAGCAGCTTAGCGGGAGGGTGGTACGAGCAGTACTTC.

The chain combines TRBV18 with TRBJ2-7, with 10 nucleotides matching TRBD2. Germline CDR1 KGHSH, CDR2 LQKENI. The V and J ends lost 8 bases and 3 bases, in that order; junction bases with no gene match: 4. CDR3 length equals 13 residues. The CDR3 spells CASQRLAGYEQYF. CDR3 DNA: TGTGCCAGCCAAAGACTAGCGGGCTACGAGCAGTACTTC.

The V gene is TRBV7-2, the J gene TRBJ2-1, with a weak D call TRBD2 (5 bases). The CDR3 loop spans 14 amino acids. The germline V and J ends were trimmed by 0 bases and 6 bases, with 9 bases remaining between them. In germline, CDR1 is SGHTA, CDR2 FQGNSA. Here the CDR3 DNA reads TGTGCCAGCAGCTTAGCGGGAGCCCCCAATGAGCAGTTCTTC. Translation gives CASSLAGAPNEQFF.

This clone was detected a few times. The CDR3 region is CASSLRDSPRDTIYF. In nucleotides, the CDR3 is TGTGCCAGCAGCTTAAGGGACAGTCCTCGGGACACCATATATTTT. The chain employs TRBV7-9 and TRBJ1-3, with 7 nucleotides matching TRBD1. Germline V gene lookup returns CDR1 SEHNR and CDR2 FQNEAQ (reference sequence). This CDR3 has 15 residues. Trimming cost V 2 bases and J 8 bases; bases outside gene matches: 9.

The rearrangement links TRBV4-1 to TRBJ2-5, with D hard to call. V gave up 2 bases and J gave up 6 bases, with 10 bases separating them. CDR1 is MGHRA, CDR2 YSYEKL, per germline. This CDR3 region has 13 residues. In nucleotides, the CDR3 is TGCGCCAGCAGCCAACTGGGGATCCAGACCCAGTACTTC. As protein: CASSQLGIQTQYF.

CDR3 amino acids: CASSLAVDTQYF. The CDR3 coding sequence is TGTGCCAGCAGCTTGGCCGTAGATACGCAGTATTTT. The chain has TRBV5-4 and TRBJ2-3; no clear D gene. Trimming removed 0 bases from V and 5 bases from J, with 4 bases in between. The CDR3 has 12 residues. Germline V gene data show CDR1 as SGHNT and CDR2 as YYREEE (reference sequence).

The genes are TRBV29-1 and TRBJ1-1; D possibly corresponds to TRBD1 (5 bases). CDR3 length: 14 amino acids. V was trimmed by 4 bases and J by 0 bases, leaving 12 bases between them. In germline, CDR1 is SQVTM, CDR2 ANQGSEA. The CDR3, as DNA: TGCAGCGTTGGGGAAAAACAGGTGAACACTGAAGCTTTCTTT. This codes for CSVGEKQVNTEAFF.

The chain uses TRBV7-7 and TRBJ1-3, with a weak D call TRBD1 (6 bases). This CDR3 region has 15 residues. V lost 2 bases and J lost 2, with 10 bases in between. Germline-derived CDR1 and CDR2 are SSHAT and FNYEAQ (reference sequence). The CDR3 reads CASSLRGDPGNTIYF. CDR3 sequence (DNA): TGTGCCAGCAGCTTAAGGGGGGACCCTGGAAACACCATATATTTT. The full variable domain, with the rest looked up from reference TRBV7-7 and TRBJ1-3, is GAGVSQSPRYKVTKRGQDVTLRCDPISSHATLYWYQQALGQGPEFLTYFNYEAQPDKSGLPSDRFSAERPEGSISTLTIQRTEQRDSAMYRCASSLRGDPGNTIYFGEGSWLTVV.

CDR3 region: CASRAPQGYGYTF. The CDR3 region has the DNA TGTGCCAGCAGAGCGCCTCAGGGCTATGGCTACACCTTC. This sequence joins TRBV28 and TRBJ1-2; possibly TRBD1 for D (5 bases). The V end was cut by 6 bases, the J end by 4 bases, with 12 bases between. The CDR3 extends over 13 amino acids. CDR1 and CDR2 (germline): MDHEN, SYDVKM.

CDR3 sequence (DNA): TGTGCAAGTCGCTTAGCGGGCAAGCGGGAGAATGGCGATGAGCAGTTCTTC. Its translation is CASRLAGKRENGDEQFF. The chain is built from TRBV12-2 and TRBJ2-1; the table's D gene call, TRBD2, was not cross checked with the DNA. TRBV12-2 is a documented pseudogene. The CDR3 runs to 17 residues.